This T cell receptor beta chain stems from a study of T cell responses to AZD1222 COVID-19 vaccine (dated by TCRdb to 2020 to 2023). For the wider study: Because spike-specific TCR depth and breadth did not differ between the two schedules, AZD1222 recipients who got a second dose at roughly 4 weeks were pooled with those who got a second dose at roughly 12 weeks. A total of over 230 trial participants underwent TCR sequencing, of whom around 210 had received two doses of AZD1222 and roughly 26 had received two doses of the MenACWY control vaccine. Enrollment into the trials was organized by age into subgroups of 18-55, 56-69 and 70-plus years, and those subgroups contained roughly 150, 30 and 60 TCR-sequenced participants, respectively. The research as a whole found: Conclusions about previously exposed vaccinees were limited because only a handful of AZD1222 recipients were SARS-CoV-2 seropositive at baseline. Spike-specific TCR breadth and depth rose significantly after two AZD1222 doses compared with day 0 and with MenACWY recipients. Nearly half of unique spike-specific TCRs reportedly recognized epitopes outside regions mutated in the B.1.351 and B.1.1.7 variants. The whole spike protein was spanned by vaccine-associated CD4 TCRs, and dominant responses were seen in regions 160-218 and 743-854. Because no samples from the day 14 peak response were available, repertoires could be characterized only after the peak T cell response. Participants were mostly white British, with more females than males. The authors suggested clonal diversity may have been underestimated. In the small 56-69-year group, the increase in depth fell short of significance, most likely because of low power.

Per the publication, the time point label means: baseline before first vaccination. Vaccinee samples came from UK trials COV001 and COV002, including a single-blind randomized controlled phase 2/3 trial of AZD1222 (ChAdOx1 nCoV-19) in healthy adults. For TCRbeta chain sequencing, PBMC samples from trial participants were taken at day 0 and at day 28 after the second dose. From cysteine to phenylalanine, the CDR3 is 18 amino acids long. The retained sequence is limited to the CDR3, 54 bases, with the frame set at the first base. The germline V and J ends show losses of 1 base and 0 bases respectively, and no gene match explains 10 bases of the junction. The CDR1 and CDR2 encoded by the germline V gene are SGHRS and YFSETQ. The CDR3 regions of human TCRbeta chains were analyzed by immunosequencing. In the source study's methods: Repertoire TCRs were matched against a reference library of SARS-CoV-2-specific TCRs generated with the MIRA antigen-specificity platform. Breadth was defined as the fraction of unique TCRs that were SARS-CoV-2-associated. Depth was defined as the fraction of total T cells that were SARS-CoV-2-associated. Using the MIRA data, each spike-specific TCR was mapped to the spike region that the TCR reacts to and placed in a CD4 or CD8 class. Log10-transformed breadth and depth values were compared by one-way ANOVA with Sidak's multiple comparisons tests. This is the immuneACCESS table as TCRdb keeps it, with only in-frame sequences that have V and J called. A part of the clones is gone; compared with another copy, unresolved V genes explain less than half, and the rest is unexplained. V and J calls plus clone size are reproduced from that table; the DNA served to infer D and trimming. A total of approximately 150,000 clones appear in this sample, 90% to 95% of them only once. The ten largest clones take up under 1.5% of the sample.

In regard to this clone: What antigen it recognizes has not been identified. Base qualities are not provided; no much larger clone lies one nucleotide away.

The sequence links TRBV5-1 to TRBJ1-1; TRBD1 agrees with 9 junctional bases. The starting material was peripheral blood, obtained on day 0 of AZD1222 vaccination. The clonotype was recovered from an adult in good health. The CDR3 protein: CASSLIPQGARVNTEAFF. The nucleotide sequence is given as TGCGCCAGCAGCTTGATCCCACAGGGGGCTAGGGTGAACACTGAAGCTTTCTTT.